The entry below describes one TCR beta chain. What it binds is unknown. These data originate in a study of long-term antiretroviral therapy in people with HIV. Overall study results and limits: CDR3 length ranges were narrower in HIV repertoires than in controls. Blood draws took place between about 2003 and 2017 and possibly involved older ART regimens. The study found that diversity rose after ART but stayed below transplant donor controls.

The germline CDR1 and CDR2 sequences are SQVTM and ANQGSEA. Trimming took off 5 bases at V and 1 base at J, with 5 bases between the two ends. The CDR3 loop spans 11 amino acids. Running of the v3.0 immunoSEQ assay took place at survey level. Measured with immunoSEQ multiplex PCR; TCRdb has only the in-frame clones, and not every one. The data hold about 22,000 clones, with 86% observed a single time. The source material was unsorted PBMCs, sampled 1.3 years after starting antiretroviral therapy. The rearrangement uses TRBV29-1 and TRBJ1-2; D gene unclear. This clonotype was obtained from a man aged 55 to 69 with HIV. The CDR3 bases are TGCAGCGTTATGGATAACTATGGCTACACCTTC. It codes for CSVMDNYGYTF.